This entry lists 32 T cell receptor beta chains sequenced from one sample in a study of cytomegalovirus exposure and HLA in healthy donors. PCR involved 60 Vbeta and 13 Jbeta primers. This table comes from immunoSEQ multiplex PCR, and its TCRdb copy is limited to in-frame clones, with some not included. The data show 200,000 to 250,000 clones, 70% to 80% seen once. Sequenced input: PBMCs. Source of these receptors: a man aged 35-49 years in good health and CMV-seronegative.

This chain links TRBV6-1 with TRBJ2-7, with TRBD1 identical over 11 bases. With 4 bases clipped from V and 2 bases from J, the junction kept 4 bases outside the gene matches. Germline CDR1 is MNHNS and CDR2 is SASEGT. The CDR3 runs to 15 residues. The CDR3 DNA sequence: TGTGCCAGCAGTGGGGGACAGGGGGGAACCTACGAGCAGTACTTC. It yields the protein CASSGGQGGTYEQYF.

Only a few counts were recorded for this clone. The CDR3 reads CARSLDRGYTEAFF. The CDR3 region has the DNA TGTGCCAGAAGCTTGGACAGGGGATACACTGAAGCTTTCTTT. The chain employs TRBV5-3 and TRBJ1-1, with TRBD1 matching over 7 bases. TRBV5-3 is an ORF, with its function uncertain. V was pared by 0 bases and J by 3 bases, with 2 bases of the junction left unmatched. This CDR3 is 14 amino acids long.

This chain connects TRBV6-5 to TRBJ2-2; 11 bases are shared with TRBD1. Germline assignment: CDR1 MNHEY and CDR2 SVGAGI. J was trimmed by 5 bases and V by 4 bases; bases with no gene match: 3. CDR3 length: 15 residues. CDR3 nucleotides: TGTGCCAGCAGTTTGGACAGGGGGCTAACCGGGGAGCTGTTTTTT. This sequence encodes CASSLDRGLTGELFF.

This clone rates as medium-sized. This chain links TRBV5-4 with TRBJ2-3, with 9 bases aligning to TRBD1. The CDR3 has 16 amino acids. J was trimmed by 0 bases and V by 4 bases; bases with no gene match: 6. CDR1 is SGHNT, CDR2 YYREEE, per germline (reference sequence). The CDR3 DNA sequence: TGTGCCAGCAGCACATGGGACAGGGAAAGCACAGATACGCAGTATTTT. Translated: CASSTWDRESTDTQYF. The full variable domain, with the rest looked up from reference TRBV5-4 and TRBJ2-3, is ETGVTQSPTHLIKTRGQQVTLRCSSQSGHNTVSWYQQALGQGPQFIFQYYREEENGRGNFPPRFSGLQFPNYSSELNVNALELDDSALYLCASSTWDRESTDTQYFGPGTRLTVL.

The chain employs TRBV7-6 and TRBJ1-2; D ambiguous. This CDR3 has 11 amino acids. CDR1 and CDR2 from the germline V gene are SGHVS and FNYEAQ. The CDR3 bases are TGTGCTCTCAGAGGGAGTTATGGCTACACCTTC. Translated: CALRGSYGYTF.

CDR3 residues: CASGLVLGTGQNEQYF. The CDR3 nucleotides are TGTGCTAGTGGTTTGGTACTGGGGACAGGGCAAAACGAGCAGTACTTC. The chain carries TRBV12-5 and TRBJ2-7; TRBD1 matches at 9 bases. J lost 5 bases, V lost 0 bases, and 8 bases had no gene match. The CDR3 runs 16 residues. Germline CDR1 and CDR2: LGHNT and FRNRAP.

This chain joins TRBV6-1 and TRBJ2-1; maybe TRBD2 (5 bases). The germline CDR1 and CDR2 sequences are MNHNS and SASEGT. The CDR3 length is 15 residues. Trimming left V 0 bases short and J 9 bases short, with 15 bases between. CDR3 amino acids: CASSEAGSFGGEQFF. For the CDR3, the DNA is TGTGCCAGCAGTGAAGCTGGCTCTTTTGGAGGTGAGCAGTTCTTC.

Only a few counts were recorded for this clone. The chain employs TRBV7-9 and TRBJ2-1; 16 bases align to TRBD2. There are 15 residues in the CDR3. V lost 3 bases, J lost 12 bases, and 5 bases stayed unmatched. The germline gives CDR1 SEHNR, CDR2 FQNEAQ (reference sequence). CDR3 sequence (DNA): TGTGCCAGCAGCTTCCCGGGACTAGCGGGGGGGAGGCAGTTCTTC. Translating gives CASSFPGLAGGRQFF.

The J gene is TRBJ2-7, the V gene TRBV7-8; possible D gene TRBD2, 6 bases. This CDR3 contains 15 residues. In germline, CDR1 is SGHVS, CDR2 FQNEAQ. Trimming shortened V by 5 bases and J by 3 bases, and 17 bases separated the two germline ends. The CDR3 loop reads CASSPRDQKFYEQYF. The CDR3 DNA sequence: TGTGCCAGCAGCCCGCGGGACCAAAAATTCTACGAGCAGTACTTC. Based on the CDR3 plus reference TRBV7-8 and TRBJ2-7, the full variable domain is GAGVSQSPRYKVAKRGQDVALRCDPISGHVSLFWYQQALGQGPEFLTYFQNEAQLDKSGLPSDRFFAERPEGSVSTLKIQRTQQEDSAVYLCASSPRDQKFYEQYFGPGTRLTVT.

The genes are TRBV9 and TRBJ1-1; the D is unclear. The CDR3 runs to 15 residues. The ends were cut back, 0 bases at V and 1 base at J, with 10 bases in the middle. Germline loops: CDR1 SGDLS, CDR2 YYNGEE. The CDR3 DNA reads as TGTGCCAGCAGCGTAGTAGTCGGGTCGAACACTGAAGCTTTCTTT. Amino acid sequence: CASSVVVGSNTEAFF.

This chain uses TRBV7-3 with TRBJ2-1; maybe TRBD1 (6 bases). This CDR3 spans 14 amino acids. Germline-derived CDR1 and CDR2 are SGHTA and FQGTGA. The ends were cut back, 2 bases at V and 8 bases at J, with 13 bases in the middle. CDR3 in amino acids: CASSLRQASHEQFF. The CDR3 DNA sequence: TGTGCCAGCAGCTTACGACAGGCCTCCCATGAGCAGTTCTTC.

This chain links TRBV6-5 with TRBJ2-1; 10 bases are shared with TRBD1. The germline V gene encodes CDR1 MNHEY and CDR2 SVGAGI. With V trimmed by 5 bases and J by 8 bases, 9 bases remained unmatched. This CDR3 is built from 15 residues. Here the CDR3 reads CASSPPGQGRHEQFF. The CDR3 coding sequence is TGTGCCAGCAGTCCCCCGGGACAGGGGAGGCATGAGCAGTTCTTC.

The genes are TRBV7-2 and TRBJ1-1; 11 bases fit TRBD1. From germline, CDR1 is SGHTA and CDR2 FQGNSA. V lost 4 bases and J lost 1; bases outside the gene matches: 8. The CDR3 is made up of 17 amino acids. The DNA for the CDR3 is TGTGCCAGCAGCTCGTCCCGGGACAGGGGGGGGAACACTGAAGCTTTCTTT. Amino acid sequence: CASSSSRDRGGNTEAFF. The full variable domain, completed using reference TRBV7-2 and TRBJ1-1, is GAGVSQSPSNKVTEKGKDVELRCDPISGHTALYWYRQSLGQGLEFLIYFQGNSAPDKSGLPSDRFSAERTGGSVSTLTIQRTQQEDSAVYLCASSSSRDRGGNTEAFFGQGTRLTVV.

The V and J genes are TRBV5-4 and TRBJ1-6, with D possibly TRBD1 on 5 matching bases. Trimming shortened V by 0 bases and J by 9 bases, and 19 bases separated the two germline ends. CDR1 and CDR2 from the germline V gene are SGHNT and YYREEE (reference sequence). The length of the CDR3 is 17 residues. CDR3 amino acids: CASSLASGYRGLSPLHF. The CDR3 nucleotides are TGTGCCAGCAGCTTGGCCTCAGGGTACCGCGGCCTTTCACCCCTCCACTTT.

The chain recombines TRBV7-6 with TRBJ1-4; D is perhaps TRBD1 (5 bases). The V gene's germline CDR1 is SGHVS and CDR2 FNYEAQ. The CDR3 is 15 residues long. V lost 5 bases, J lost 12 bases, and 22 bases lay in between. CDR3 in DNA: TGTGCCAGCAGCATTTCCGACGAGGGTGGGGGGGAACTGTTTTTT. Amino acid sequence: CASSISDEGGGELFF.

This rearrangement joins TRBV19 to TRBJ2-7; D possibly corresponds to TRBD1 (5 bases). Germline values: CDR1 LNHDA, CDR2 SQIVND (reference sequence). The CDR3 has 12 amino acids. V was clipped by 5 bases and J by 6 bases, with 11 bases between them. CDR3 in DNA: TGTGCCAGTAGTCCAGGGATCGCCGAGCAGTACTTC. This sequence encodes CASSPGIAEQYF.

The chain is built from TRBV4-3 and TRBJ2-7, with TRBD2 matching over 15 bases. The CDR3 contains 19 residues. Germline-derived CDR1 and CDR2 are LGHNA and YSLEER. The J segment lost 2 bases and the V segment lost 3 bases, leaving 11 bases of the junction unmatched. CDR3 sequence reads: CASSQGPGTSGGWTYEQYF. Here the CDR3 DNA reads TGCGCCAGCAGCCAGGGCCCCGGGACTAGCGGGGGGTGGACCTACGAGCAGTACTTC.

On this clone itself: The sample holds other DNA sequences that translate to the same CDR3. This sequence joins TRBV6-6 and TRBJ1-2, with 9 bases lining up with TRBD1. The ends lost 6 bases at V and 5 bases at J; junction bases unmatched: 7. CDR1 MNHNY and CDR2 SVGAGI come from the germline V gene (reference sequence). The CDR3 contains 14 residues. DNA of the CDR3: TGTGCCAGCAGCCACGGGACAGGGTCTTATGGCTACACCTTC. Translated: CASSHGTGSYGYTF.

The chain joins TRBV2 to TRBJ2-7, with D tentatively TRBD2 (5 bases). This CDR3 has 15 amino acids. Germline CDR1 is SNHLY and CDR2 is FYNNEI. V lost 3 bases, J lost 3 bases, and 15 bases lay in between. The CDR3 region has the DNA TGTGCCAGCAGTGACGAGGGTTCAGCGGTCTACGAGCAGTACTTC. Protein: CASSDEGSAVYEQYF.

About this clone: Distinct nucleotide sequences in the sample also encode this CDR3. The chain uses TRBV28 and TRBJ2-7, with 7 bases aligning to TRBD1. J was trimmed by 2 bases and V by 4 bases; bases with no gene match: 2. The CDR3 loop spans 13 amino acids. CDR1 MDHEN and CDR2 SYDVKM come from the germline V gene. The CDR3 sequence: CASSSGQTYEQYF. The CDR3 DNA reads as TGTGCCAGCAGTTCGGGACAGACCTACGAGCAGTACTTC.

This clone was observed many times. The chain links TRBV9 to TRBJ1-1; D is unresolved. Germline loops: CDR1 SGDLS, CDR2 YYNGEE. The V end lost 3 bases, the J end lost 7 bases, and 7 bases lay between the germline ends. This CDR3 region has 11 residues. The chain's CDR3 is CASSGGGEAFF. CDR3 DNA: TGTGCCAGCAGCGGTGGAGGTGAAGCTTTCTTT.

The chain is built from TRBV11-2 and TRBJ2-7; TRBD2 aligns across 7 bases. With 5 bases clipped from V and 0 bases from J, the junction kept 4 bases outside the gene matches. The CDR3 extends over 14 amino acids. From germline, CDR1 is SGHAT and CDR2 FQNNGV. The CDR3 nucleotides are TGTGCCAGCAGCCGTGGCGGGAGCTCCTACGAGCAGTACTTC. Its protein is CASSRGGSSYEQYF. Supplemented by reference TRBV11-2 and TRBJ2-7, the full variable domain reads EAGVAQSPRYKIIEKRQSVAFWCNPISGHATLYWYQQILGQGPKLLIQFQNNGVVDDSQLPKDRFSAERLKGVDSTLKIQPAKLEDSAVYLCASSRGGSSYEQYFGPGTRLTVT.

The chain couples TRBV10-3 to TRBJ1-2; unclear D gene. Looked up from germline, CDR1 is ENHRY and CDR2 is SYGVKD. The germline V and J ends were trimmed by 6 bases and 8 bases, with 16 bases remaining between them. The CDR3 is made up of 13 amino acids. CDR3 bases: TGTGCCATCAGCCTGGACGGGATAGAGGGCTACACCTTC. It specifies CAISLDGIEGYTF.

The rearrangement uses TRBV19 and TRBJ2-2; the match to TRBD1 covers 9 bases. The CDR3 totals 15 residues. J was trimmed by 5 bases and V by 3 bases; bases with no gene match: 4. Germline CDR1 and CDR2: LNHDA and SQIVND (reference sequence). Written as DNA, the CDR3 is TGTGCCAGTAGTATCACAGGGGGCAGAACCGGGGAGCTGTTTTTT. The encoded protein is CASSITGGRTGELFF.

The chain has TRBV7-9 and TRBJ2-3; 9 bases agree with TRBD2. Trimming took 3 bases from V and 3 from J; bases not matched to a gene: 7. The CDR3 extends over 16 amino acids. CDR1 is SEHNR and CDR2 is FQNEAQ in the germline V gene (reference sequence). In DNA form, the CDR3 reads TGTGCCAGCAGCTTGATCGCGGGAGGGGTTACAGATACGCAGTATTTT. Its translation is CASSLIAGGVTDTQYF.

The rearrangement joins TRBV6-6 to TRBJ2-2, with 10 nucleotides matching TRBD1. V gave up 6 bases and J gave up 5 bases; unmatched junction bases: 6. The CDR3 contains 15 residues. CDR1 MNHNY and CDR2 SVGAGI come from the germline V gene (reference sequence). DNA for the CDR3: TGTGCCAGCAGCCCGACAGGGGGCGGAACCGGGGAGCTGTTTTTT. Translation: CASSPTGGGTGELFF.

The rearrangement uses TRBV2 and TRBJ1-5, with unresolved D. Trimming took off 3 bases at V and 10 bases at J, with 16 bases between the two ends. Looked up from germline, CDR1 is SNHLY and CDR2 is FYNNEI. CDR3 size: 14 residues. CDR3 nucleotide sequence: TGTGCCAGCAGTGATGCCGATGGGAGATCTCCCCAGCATTTT. Its translation is CASSDADGRSPQHF.

This clone was seen once. CDR3 DNA sequence: TGTGCCAGCAGCTTAGAGCGGTCAACCTACGAGCAGTACTTC. Protein: CASSLERSTYEQYF. J is TRBJ2-7 and V is TRBV7-6; tentative D call: TRBD2 (5 bases). Germline CDR1 is SGHVS and CDR2 is FNYEAQ. The CDR3 length is 14 residues. Trimming shortened V by 1 base and J by 2 bases, and 9 bases separated the two germline ends.

J is TRBJ1-2 and V is TRBV19; TRBD1 aligns across 7 bases. CDR3 length: 15 amino acids. The V and J ends lost 6 bases and 4 bases, in that order; junction bases with no gene match: 11. Germline CDR1 reads LNHDA; CDR2 reads SQIVND (reference sequence). In DNA, the CDR3 is TGTGCCAGTAGACCCCTCGAGGGGGCGATCTATGGCTACACCTTC. Amino acids: CASRPLEGAIYGYTF. Full variable domain (remainder filled in from reference TRBV19 and TRBJ1-2): DGGITQSPKYLFRKEGQNVTLSCEQNLNHDAMYWYRQDPGQGLRLIYYSQIVNDFQKGDIAEGYSVSREKKESFPLTVTSAQKNPTAFYLCASRPLEGAIYGYTFGSGTRLTVV.

This sequence joins TRBV30 and TRBJ1-1; no reliable D call. Trimming pared 5 bases from V and 4 bases from J, leaving 11 bases between. CDR3 length equals 12 residues. The germline V gene encodes CDR1 GTSNPN and CDR2 SVGIG (reference sequence). The CDR3 DNA is TGTGCCTGGGGAGGTCTCTCCACTGAAGCTTTCTTT. Translating gives CAWGGLSTEAFF.

This clone was detected once. This sequence joins TRBV27 and TRBJ2-1, with unresolved D. The V gene lost 2 bases and the J gene lost 0 bases, with 11 bases spanning the gap. Germline-derived CDR1 and CDR2 are MNHEY and SMNVEV (reference sequence). The CDR3 is 16 amino acids. Written as DNA, the CDR3 is TGTGCCAGCAGTTTAGGGCAGGCGAGCTCCTACAATGAGCAGTTCTTC. Protein: CASSLGQASSYNEQFF.

The J gene is TRBJ2-7, the V gene TRBV4-3; D not resolved. Per germline, CDR1 LGHNA and CDR2 YSLEER. Trimming stripped 0 bases from V and 2 bases from J, with 11 bases between. This CDR3 spans 15 amino acids. CDR3 amino acids: CASSQERGVAYEQYF. CDR3 in DNA: TGCGCCAGCAGCCAAGAGAGAGGCGTTGCCTACGAGCAGTACTTC.